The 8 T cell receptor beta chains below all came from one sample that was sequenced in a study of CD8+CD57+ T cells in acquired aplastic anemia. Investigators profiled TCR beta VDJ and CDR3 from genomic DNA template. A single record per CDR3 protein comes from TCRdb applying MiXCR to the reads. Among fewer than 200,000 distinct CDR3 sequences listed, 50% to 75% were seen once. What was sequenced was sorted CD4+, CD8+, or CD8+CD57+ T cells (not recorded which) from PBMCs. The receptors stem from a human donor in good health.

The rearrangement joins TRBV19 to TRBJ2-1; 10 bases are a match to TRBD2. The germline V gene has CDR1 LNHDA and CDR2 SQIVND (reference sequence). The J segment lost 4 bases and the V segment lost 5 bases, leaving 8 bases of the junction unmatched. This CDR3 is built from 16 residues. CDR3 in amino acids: CASSVAGLAEYNEQFF. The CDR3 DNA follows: TGTGCCAGTAGTGTGGCCGGACTAGCGGAATACAATGAGCAGTTCTTC.

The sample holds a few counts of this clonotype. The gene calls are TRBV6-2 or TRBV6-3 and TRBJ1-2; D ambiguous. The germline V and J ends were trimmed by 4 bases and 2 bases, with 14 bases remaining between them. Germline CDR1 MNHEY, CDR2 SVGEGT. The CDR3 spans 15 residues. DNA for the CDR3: TGTGCCAGCAGTTCGTGGACCCAACTAAACTATGGCTACACCTTC. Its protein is CASSSWTQLNYGYTF.

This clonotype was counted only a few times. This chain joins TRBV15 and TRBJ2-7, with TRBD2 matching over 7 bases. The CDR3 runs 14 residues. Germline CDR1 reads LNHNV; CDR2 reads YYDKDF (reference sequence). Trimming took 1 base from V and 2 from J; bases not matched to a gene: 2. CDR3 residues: CATSRASGPYEQYF. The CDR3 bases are TGTGCCACCAGCAGAGCTAGCGGTCCCTACGAGCAGTACTTC.

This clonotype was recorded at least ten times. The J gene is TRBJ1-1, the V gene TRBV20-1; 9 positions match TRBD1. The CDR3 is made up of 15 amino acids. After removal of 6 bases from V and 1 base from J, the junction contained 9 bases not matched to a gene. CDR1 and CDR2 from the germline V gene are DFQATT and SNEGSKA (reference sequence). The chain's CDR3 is CSANNPGQGNTEAFF. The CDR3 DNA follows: TGCAGTGCCAACAACCCGGGACAGGGGAACACTGAAGCTTTCTTT.

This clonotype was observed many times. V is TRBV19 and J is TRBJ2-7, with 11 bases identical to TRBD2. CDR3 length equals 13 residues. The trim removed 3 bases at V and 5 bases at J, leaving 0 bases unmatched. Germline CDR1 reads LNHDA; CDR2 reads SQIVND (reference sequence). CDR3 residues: CASSMGLADEQYF. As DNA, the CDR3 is TGTGCCAGTAGTATGGGACTAGCGGACGAGCAGTACTTC. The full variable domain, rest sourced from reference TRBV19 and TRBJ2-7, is DGGITQSPKYLFRKEGQNVTLSCEQNLNHDAMYWYRQDPGQGLRLIYYSQIVNDFQKGDIAEGYSVSREKKESFPLTVTSAQKNPTAFYLCASSMGLADEQYFGPGTRLTVT.

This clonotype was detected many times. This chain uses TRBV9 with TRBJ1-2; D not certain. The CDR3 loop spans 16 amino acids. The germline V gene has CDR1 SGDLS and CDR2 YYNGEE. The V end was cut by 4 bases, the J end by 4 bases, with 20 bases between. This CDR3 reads CASSPDARPGGYGYTF. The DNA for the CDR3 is TGTGCCAGCAGCCCCGACGCGAGACCCGGTGGCTATGGCTACACCTTC.

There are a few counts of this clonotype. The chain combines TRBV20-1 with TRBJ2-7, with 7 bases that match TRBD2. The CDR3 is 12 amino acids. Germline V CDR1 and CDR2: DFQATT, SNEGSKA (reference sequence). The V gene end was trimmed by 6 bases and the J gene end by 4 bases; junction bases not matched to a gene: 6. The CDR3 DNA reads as TGCAGTGCACAAGGGCGGGGGTACGAGCAGTACTTC. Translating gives CSAQGRGYEQYF.

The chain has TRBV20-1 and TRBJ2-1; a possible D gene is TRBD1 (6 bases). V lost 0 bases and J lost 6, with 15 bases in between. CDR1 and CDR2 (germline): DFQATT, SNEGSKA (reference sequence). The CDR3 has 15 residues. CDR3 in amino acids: CSARDLPGESNEQFF. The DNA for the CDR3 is TGCAGTGCTAGAGATCTCCCAGGGGAGAGCAATGAGCAGTTCTTC.